These 5 T cell receptor beta chains were all obtained from the same sample, sequenced in a study of shared clonotypes between healthy human individuals. Clones were sequenced by immunoSEQ multiplex PCR, and TCRdb holds only the in-frame ones, with some missing. The sample shows 2 million to 2.5 million clones, nearly 97% of them seen only once. The specimen sequenced was naive CD4+ T cells sorted from blood. Subset of the sample: CD45RA+ positively selected. The receptor set was obtained from a man younger than 30 in good health.

The chain links TRBV19 to TRBJ1-2; D perhaps matches TRBD1 (5 bases). The V and J ends lost 3 bases and 3 bases respectively, with 11 bases between them. This CDR3 has 14 residues. CDR1 LNHDA and CDR2 SQIVND come from the germline V gene (reference sequence). CDR3 in amino acids: CASSMGDSYYGYTF. The CDR3 region has the DNA TGTGCCAGTAGTATGGGTGACAGCTACTATGGCTACACCTTC.

The rearrangement uses TRBV27 and TRBJ2-3, with 8 bases identical to TRBD2. This CDR3 region has 15 residues. Germline CDR1 is MNHEY and CDR2 is SMNVEV (reference sequence). J gave up 4 bases and V 3 bases, and 6 bases lay outside the gene matches. The CDR3 loop is CASSLRGVVADTQYF. CDR3 sequence (DNA): TGTGCCAGCAGTTTGCGGGGGGTGGTGGCAGATACGCAGTATTTT.

This chain links TRBV23-1 with TRBJ1-2; D is ambiguous. TRBV23-1 qualifies as an ORF whose function is uncertain. CDR3 length: 15 amino acids. V was shortened by 0 bases and J by 7 bases, with 15 bases between the two germline ends. This chain's CDR3 is CASSQSWQVDCGYTF. For the CDR3, the DNA is TGCGCCAGCAGTCAATCGTGGCAAGTTGACTGTGGCTACACCTTC.

A word on this clone: Other DNA variants within this sample encode the same CDR3. The CDR3 DNA reads TGCGCCAGCAGCTTGGGGACTAGCGGTAAAGAGACCCAGTACTTC. The encoded protein is CASSLGTSGKETQYF. The chain links TRBV5-1 to TRBJ2-5; 10 bases are shared with TRBD2. The length of the CDR3 is 15 residues. Looked up from germline, CDR1 is SGHRS and CDR2 is YFSETQ. With 0 bases clipped from V and 3 bases from J, the junction kept 2 bases outside the gene matches.

The CDR3 DNA sequence: TGCAGCGTTGAAGATATGGACACTGATAACTATGGCTACACCTTC. Amino acids: CSVEDMDTDNYGYTF. This sequence joins TRBV29-1 and TRBJ1-2; TRBD1 might be the D (5 bases). CDR3 length equals 15 residues. Germline values: CDR1 SQVTM, CDR2 ANQGSEA. The germline V and J ends were trimmed by 0 bases and 1 base, with 12 bases remaining between them.